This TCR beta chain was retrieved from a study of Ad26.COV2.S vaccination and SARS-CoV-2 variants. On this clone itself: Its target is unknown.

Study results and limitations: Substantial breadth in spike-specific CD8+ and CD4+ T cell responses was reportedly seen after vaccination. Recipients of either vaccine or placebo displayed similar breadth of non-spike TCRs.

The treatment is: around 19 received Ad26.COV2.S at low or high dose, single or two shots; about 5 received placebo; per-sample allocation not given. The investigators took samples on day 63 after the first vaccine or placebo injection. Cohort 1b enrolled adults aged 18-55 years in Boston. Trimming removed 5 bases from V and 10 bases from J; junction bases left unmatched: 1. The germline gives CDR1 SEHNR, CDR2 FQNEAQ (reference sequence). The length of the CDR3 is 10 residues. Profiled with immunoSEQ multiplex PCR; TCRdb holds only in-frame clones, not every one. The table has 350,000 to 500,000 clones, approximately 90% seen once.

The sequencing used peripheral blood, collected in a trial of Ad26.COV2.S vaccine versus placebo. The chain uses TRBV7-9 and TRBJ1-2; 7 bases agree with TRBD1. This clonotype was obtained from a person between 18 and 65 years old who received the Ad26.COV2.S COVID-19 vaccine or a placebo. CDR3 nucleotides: TGTGCCAGCAGCGACAGGGACTACACCTTC. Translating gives CASSDRDYTF.